The 17 T cell receptor beta chains below come from one sample, sequenced in a study of pediatric ulcerative colitis. Only in-frame clones appear in the TCRdb table, and some are missing; sequencing was by immunoSEQ multiplex PCR. This sample has about 64,000 clones, with 77% found just once. Sequencing was done on a sample of blood. The receptors were sampled from a boy younger than 18 with moderate ulcerative colitis.

The chain is built from TRBV7-9 and TRBJ2-7; TRBD1 agrees at 12 bases. The CDR3 contains 16 residues. Per the germline V gene, CDR1 is SEHNR and CDR2 is FQNEAQ (reference sequence). Germline trimming cut 3 bases from V and 6 bases from J; bases unmatched to any gene: 9. DNA of the CDR3: TGTGCCAGCAGCTTCCCTTCCGGGACAGGGGGCGGCGAGCAGTACTTC. Protein: CASSFPSGTGGGEQYF.

J is TRBJ1-2 and V is TRBV9; the match to TRBD1 covers 9 bases. The germline V gene encodes CDR1 SGDLS and CDR2 YYNGEE. The CDR3 has 13 amino acids. Trimming removed 3 bases from V and 5 bases from J; junction bases left unmatched: 2. The CDR3 loop reads CASSDGTGYGYTF. The DNA for the CDR3 is TGTGCCAGCAGCGACGGGACAGGGTATGGCTACACCTTC.

The V call is TRBV9, the J call TRBJ1-2; TRBD1 matches 7 bases. The CDR3 runs 14 residues. Trimming at V came to 0 bases and at J to 3 bases, leaving 2 bases not matched to a gene. CDR1 is SGDLS and CDR2 is YYNGEE in the germline V gene. CDR3 sequence (DNA): TGTGCCAGCAGCGTAGACGGGACAGACTATGGCTACACCTTC. Translation gives CASSVDGTDYGYTF.

The V and J genes are TRBV7-9 and TRBJ1-1, with D possibly matching TRBD1 (6 bases). The V and J ends lost 1 base and 4 bases respectively, with 13 bases between them. The germline gives CDR1 SEHNR, CDR2 FQNEAQ (reference sequence). The CDR3 sequence is 15 residues long. The CDR3 DNA reads TGTGCCAGCAGCTTAGATCGGGGGCGGGGCACTGAAGCTTTCTTT. Translation gives CASSLDRGRGTEAFF.

The chain carries TRBV6-1 and TRBJ1-5; the D gene is possibly TRBD1 (6 bases). The germline V gene has CDR1 MNHNS and CDR2 SASEGT. The CDR3 loop spans 13 amino acids. V lost 2 bases to trimming and J lost 9 bases, with 11 bases between them. CDR3 DNA sequence: TGTGCCAGCAGTGAATCGAGGGGGAGGCCCCAGCATTTT. It is translated as CASSESRGRPQHF.

This chain links TRBV2 with TRBJ1-2, with D perhaps TRBD1 (5 bases). The V gene's germline CDR1 is SNHLY and CDR2 FYNNEI. The CDR3 runs 15 residues. V dropped 4 bases and J dropped 0 bases, with 12 bases sitting between them. The CDR3 nucleotides read TGTGCCAGCAGTGCGGACGTAGGGGCTAACTATGGCTACACCTTC. Translated, it gives CASSADVGANYGYTF. Looking up the rest from reference TRBV2 and TRBJ1-2 gives the full variable domain: EPEVTQTPSHQVTQMGQEVILRCVPISNHLYFYWYRQILGQKVEFLVSFYNNEISEKSEIFDDQFSVERPDGSNFTLKIRSTKLEDSAMYFCASSADVGANYGYTFGSGTRLTVV.

This chain links TRBV7-3 with TRBJ2-7; D not certain. Germline loops: CDR1 SGHTA, CDR2 FQGTGA. This CDR3 spans 15 amino acids. V was pared by 1 base and J by 5 bases, with 15 bases between. CDR3 in amino acids: CASSLNSDLIHEQYF. The CDR3 DNA sequence: TGTGCCAGCAGCTTAAATTCGGACCTAATCCACGAGCAGTACTTC.

This chain joins TRBV25-1 and TRBJ1-1; the match to TRBD1 covers 7 bases. The CDR3 is 15 residues long. J lost 4 bases, V lost 8 bases, and 13 bases had no gene match. Looked up from germline, CDR1 is MGHDK and CDR2 is SYGVNS. The CDR3 DNA follows: TGTGCCAGCGCGGTGCTAGGGGGCCCAGGCACTGAAGCTTTCTTT. This translates into CASAVLGGPGTEAFF.

The J gene is TRBJ2-7, the V gene TRBV5-1; D perhaps matches TRBD1 (5 bases). From germline, CDR1 is SGHRS and CDR2 YFSETQ. Trimming pared 0 bases from V and 2 bases from J, leaving 9 bases between. This CDR3 has 14 residues. The CDR3: CASSLEDTAYEQYF. The CDR3 DNA reads TGCGCCAGCAGCTTGGAGGACACGGCCTACGAGCAGTACTTC.

V usage is TRBV5-6 and J usage is TRBJ2-5; maybe TRBD2 (6 bases). CDR1 is SGHDT, CDR2 YYEEEE, per germline. The CDR3 is 14 residues long. Trimming removed 4 bases from V and 5 bases from J, with 15 bases in between. CDR3 protein: CASSGGLPGETQYF. The CDR3 coding sequence is TGTGCCAGCAGCGGTGGACTACCGGGGGAGACCCAGTACTTC.

V is TRBV4-1 and J is TRBJ1-5; no clear D gene. The germline CDR1 and CDR2 sequences are MGHRA and YSYEKL. The CDR3 totals 15 residues. Deletions cut 4 bases from V and 0 bases from J, with 10 bases between. The CDR3 DNA is TGCGCCAGCAGCCCTTCCGGATATAGCAATCAGCCCCAGCATTTT. This translates into CASSPSGYSNQPQHF.

The chain recombines TRBV4-3 with TRBJ1-1; a possible D gene is TRBD1 (6 bases). The CDR3 is made up of 15 amino acids. V lost 1 base and J 6 bases, leaving 15 bases between the germline ends. Germline CDR1 and CDR2: LGHNA and YSLEER. This CDR3 reads CASSQVDRAAAEAFF. For the CDR3, the DNA is TGCGCCAGCAGCCAAGTGGACAGAGCGGCGGCTGAAGCTTTCTTT.

The chain uses TRBV7-8 and TRBJ1-6; weak D call: TRBD1 (6 bases). V lost 4 bases and J lost 14, with 15 bases in between. The CDR3 sequence is 13 residues long. In germline, CDR1 is SGHVS, CDR2 FQNEAQ. CDR3 sequence reads: CASSSYRVESLHF. The CDR3 nucleotides read TGTGCCAGCAGCTCATACAGGGTAGAGTCCCTCCACTTT. The full variable domain, rest sourced from reference TRBV7-8 and TRBJ1-6, is GAGVSQSPRYKVAKRGQDVALRCDPISGHVSLFWYQQALGQGPEFLTYFQNEAQLDKSGLPSDRFFAERPEGSVSTLKIQRTQQEDSAVYLCASSSYRVESLHFGNGTRLTVT.

This clone was observed a handful of times. J is TRBJ1-3 and V is TRBV7-7; D is unresolved. V was shortened by 3 bases and J by 7 bases, with 10 bases between the two germline ends. In germline, CDR1 is SSHAT, CDR2 FNYEAQ (reference sequence). The CDR3 is made up of 13 amino acids. In DNA form, the CDR3 reads TGTGCCAGCAGCTTCACGGTTGGGAACACCATATATTTT. Translating it yields CASSFTVGNTIYF.

The chain recombines TRBV30 with TRBJ1-2; a possible D gene is TRBD1 (5 bases). The CDR3 covers 14 residues. V was shortened by 6 bases and J by 0 bases, with 14 bases between the two germline ends. The germline CDR1 and CDR2 sequences are GTSNPN and SVGIG (reference sequence). The CDR3 nucleotides are TGTGCCTGTTCCGGGACGGCAACTAACTATGGCTACACCTTC. Its protein product is CACSGTATNYGYTF.

This clone was seen a single time. V gene TRBV5-1 combines with J gene TRBJ2-7; D might be TRBD2 (5 bases). This CDR3 has 12 amino acids. Germline V lookup: CDR1 SGHRS, CDR2 YFSETQ. V was shortened by 0 bases and J by 7 bases, with 8 bases between the two germline ends. CDR3 in amino acids: CASSLGRLEQYF. The DNA of the CDR3 is TGCGCCAGCAGCTTGGGGAGGTTGGAGCAGTACTTC.

J is TRBJ2-7 and V is TRBV30; 7 nucleotides line up with TRBD2. The CDR3 runs 15 residues. Trimming removed 0 bases from V and 5 bases from J; junction bases left unmatched: 10. The germline gives CDR1 GTSNPN, CDR2 SVGIG (reference sequence). The CDR3 sequence: CAWSVLGLAVDEQYF. The CDR3, as DNA: TGTGCCTGGAGTGTACTGGGTCTAGCGGTCGACGAGCAGTACTTC.